Following are 31 T cell receptor beta chains from one sample sequenced in a study of blood T cell repertoires in COVID-19. The assay was immunoSEQ multiplex PCR, and TCRdb's table has in-frame clones only and misses some. The table records 110,000 to 150,000 clones, more than 60% of them present only once. Input material: peripheral blood. Source of these receptors: a man older than 75 with acute or convalescent COVID-19.

The chain has TRBV18 and TRBJ1-3, with D unresolved. CDR3 length: 16 amino acids. V lost 5 bases to trimming and J lost 0 bases, with 14 bases between them. Per germline, CDR1 KGHSH and CDR2 LQKENI. CDR3 DNA: TGTGCCAGCTCAGGTACCACGGGAAGCTCTGGAAACACCATATATTTT. Translating gives CASSGTTGSSGNTIYF.

This clone was observed many times. The sample has other DNA sequences that encode this CDR3 too. The rearrangement links TRBV7-6 to TRBJ1-3, with D hard to call. Germline CDR1 SGHVS, CDR2 FNYEAQ. The CDR3 is 13 amino acids. V was clipped by 5 bases and J by 0 bases, with 5 bases between them. As DNA, the CDR3 is TGTGCCAGCAGCCCCCTCTCTGGAAACACCATATATTTT. Translating it yields CASSPLSGNTIYF.

The J gene is TRBJ2-7, the V gene TRBV20-1; D gene uncertain. Germline CDR1 and CDR2: DFQATT and SNEGSKA (reference sequence). V gave up 6 bases and J gave up 9 bases, with 15 bases separating them. CDR3 size: 11 residues. Here the CDR3 reads CSARITTGQYF. CDR3 bases: TGCAGTGCAAGGATAACTACGGGGCAGTACTTC.

J is TRBJ2-1 and V is TRBV19; 7 bases agree with TRBD2. V lost 3 bases, J lost 5 bases, and 10 bases stayed unmatched. CDR3 size: 16 residues. Germline CDR1 is LNHDA and CDR2 is SQIVND (reference sequence). CDR3 protein: CASSIAPGGTHNEQFF. The CDR3 coding sequence is TGTGCCAGTAGTATTGCACCGGGGGGTACCCACAATGAGCAGTTCTTC.

This sequence joins TRBV7-2 and TRBJ2-7; TRBD1 aligns across 9 bases. The junction had 9 bases not matched to a gene; V was cut back by 9 bases and J by 3 bases. CDR1 and CDR2 (germline): SGHTA, FQGNSA. The CDR3 has 14 residues. CDR3 nucleotides: TGTGCCAGGGGCGTCGGGACAGGGTTCTACGAGCAGTACTTC. Amino acid sequence: CARGVGTGFYEQYF.

J is TRBJ2-1 and V is TRBV5-8; weak D call: TRBD2 (5 bases). The CDR3 spans 12 residues. V was shortened by 1 base and J by 12 bases, with 11 bases between the two germline ends. Germline lookup yields CDR1 SGHTS and CDR2 YDEGEE. The DNA of the CDR3 is TGTGCCAGCAGCTTGATCGGGGTTATGCAGTTCTTC. Protein product: CASSLIGVMQFF.

This clone was recorded only once. V gene TRBV30 combines with J gene TRBJ2-7; 8 bases map to TRBD2. Germline assignment: CDR1 GTSNPN and CDR2 SVGIG (reference sequence). This CDR3 is built from 13 residues. The V gene end was trimmed by 4 bases and the J gene end by 2 bases; junction bases not matched to a gene: 4. The DNA of the CDR3 is TGTGCCTGGACCAGGACTAGCCCCTACGAGCAGTACTTC. Translating gives CAWTRTSPYEQYF.

The chain uses TRBV6-5 and TRBJ1-1; the match to TRBD1 covers 9 bases. From germline, CDR1 is MNHEY and CDR2 SVGAGI. Trimming took 8 bases from V and 5 from J; bases not matched to a gene: 9. CDR3 length: 14 residues. CDR3 loop: CASLRDRDGTEAFF. DNA of the CDR3: TGTGCCAGCCTCAGGGACAGGGATGGAACTGAAGCTTTCTTT.

In DNA form, the CDR3 reads TGTGCCAGCACCTCCCCCACCCCAGGGACTGGGGCCAACGTCCTGACTTTC. This gives the protein CASTSPTPGTGANVLTF. This chain joins TRBV5-5 and TRBJ2-6, with D possibly matching TRBD1 (5 bases). V lost 6 bases and J lost 2, with 18 bases in between. The length of the CDR3 is 17 residues. In germline, CDR1 is SGHKS, CDR2 YYEKEE (reference sequence). Full variable domain (outside the CDR3, taken from reference TRBV5-5 and TRBJ2-6): DAGVTQSPTHLIKTRGQQVTLRCSPISGHKSVSWYQQVLGQGPQFIFQYYEKEERGRGNFPDRFSARQFPNYSSELNVNALLLGDSALYLCASTSPTPGTGANVLTFGAGSRLTVL.

The V gene is TRBV7-9, the J gene TRBJ1-2; D is unclear. Between the trimmed V and J ends, which lost 5 bases and 2 bases, there was a span of 6 bases. Looked up from germline, CDR1 is SEHNR and CDR2 is FQNEAQ (reference sequence). The CDR3 sequence is 12 residues long. The CDR3 region has the DNA TGTGCCAGCAGCGAGATAAACTATGGCTACACCTTC. Translating it yields CASSEINYGYTF.

This clone was observed a handful of times. The chain links TRBV7-2 to TRBJ1-5, with D maybe TRBD1 (5 bases). CDR3 length: 13 residues. V lost 1 base to trimming and J lost 5 bases, with 6 bases between them. CDR1 is SGHTA, CDR2 FQGNSA, per germline. CDR3 sequence (DNA): TGTGCCAGCAGCTTAGAACAGGATCAGCCCCAGCATTTT. Its protein product is CASSLEQDQPQHF. The entire variable domain, with the rest obtained from reference TRBV7-2 and TRBJ1-5, is as follows: GAGVSQSPSNKVTEKGKDVELRCDPISGHTALYWYRQSLGQGLEFLIYFQGNSAPDKSGLPSDRFSAERTGGSVSTLTIQRTQQEDSAVYLCASSLEQDQPQHFGDGTRLSIL.

The chain has TRBV7-3 and TRBJ1-6, with 10 bases matching TRBD1. V was pared by 1 base and J by 9 bases, with 6 bases of the junction left unmatched. The CDR3 runs 16 residues. Germline assignment: CDR1 SGHTA and CDR2 FQGTGA. The CDR3 loop reads CASSLMGQGSSSPLHF. CDR3 DNA: TGTGCCAGCAGCTTAATGGGACAGGGGAGTTCTTCACCCCTCCACTTT.

J is TRBJ1-1 and V is TRBV3-1 (or the pseudogene TRBV3-2); a weak D match, TRBD1 (6 bases). This CDR3 has 14 amino acids. The germline V and J ends were trimmed by 1 base and 5 bases, with 11 bases remaining between them. CDR1 is LGHDT, CDR2 YNNKEL, per germline (reference sequence). Here the CDR3 DNA reads TGTGCCAGCAGCCAAGGTGAGGGGGGGACTGAAGCTTTCTTT. Translated: CASSQGEGGTEAFF.

The chain couples TRBV10-3 to TRBJ2-7; weak D call: TRBD2 (6 bases). Trimming took off 8 bases at V and 3 bases at J, with 11 bases between the two ends. Germline CDR1 ENHRY, CDR2 SYGVKD. This CDR3 comprises 12 residues. CDR3 region: CAISEGGYEQYF. The CDR3 bases are TGTGCCATCTCGGAGGGTGGCTACGAGCAGTACTTC.

This clone was detected once. Here the CDR3 reads CATSEGDRGHHEQYF. CDR3 bases: TGTGCCACCAGTGAGGGGGACAGGGGGCATCACGAGCAGTACTTC. The rearrangement uses TRBV24-1 and TRBJ2-7, with TRBD1 identical over 12 bases. Germline trimming cut 4 bases from V and 5 bases from J; bases unmatched to any gene: 5. CDR1 and CDR2 (germline): KGHDR, SFDVKD. The CDR3 loop spans 15 amino acids.

This chain joins TRBV18 and TRBJ1-2; a weak D match, TRBD1 (5 bases). This CDR3 has 16 amino acids. Germline CDR1 reads KGHSH; CDR2 reads LQKENI. Trimming took 3 bases from V and 2 from J, leaving 16 bases between them. This CDR3 reads CASSPLGRELNYGYTF. CDR3 DNA: TGTGCCAGCTCACCTCTGGGGCGGGAACTAAACTATGGCTACACCTTC. Supplemented by reference TRBV18 and TRBJ1-2, the full variable domain reads NAGVMQNPRHLVRRRGQEARLRCSPMKGHSHVYWYRQLPEEGLKFMVYLQKENIIDESGMPKERFSAEFPKEGPSILRIQQVVRGDSAAYFCASSPLGRELNYGYTFGSGTRLTVV.

This chain's CDR3 is CSGRQGRNEKLFF. CDR3 nucleotide sequence: TGCAGCGGCCGACAGGGTCGGAATGAAAAACTGTTTTTT. The chain carries TRBV29-1 and TRBJ1-4; TRBD1 agrees at 7 bases. The CDR3 consists of 13 residues. Unmatched junction bases numbered 7, after V lost 7 bases and J lost 5 bases. Germline V gene data show CDR1 as SQVTM and CDR2 as ANQGSEA.

The chain recombines TRBV5-6 with TRBJ2-5, with 12 positions matching TRBD2. Germline trimming cut 4 bases from V and 3 bases from J; bases unmatched to any gene: 4. The germline V gene encodes CDR1 SGHDT and CDR2 YYEEEE. This CDR3 has 15 amino acids. CDR3 protein: CASSRSSGGEETQYF. The CDR3 region has the DNA TGTGCCAGCAGCCGATCTAGCGGGGGGGAAGAGACCCAGTACTTC.

The chain couples TRBV5-5 to TRBJ1-1, with a weak D call TRBD1 (5 bases). V was cut by 4 bases and J by 0 bases, with 13 bases left in between. This CDR3 spans 15 amino acids. Looked up from germline, CDR1 is SGHKS and CDR2 is YYEKEE (reference sequence). CDR3 sequence (DNA): TGTGCCAGCAGCGAAAGGGGCAGCGTGAACACTGAAGCTTTCTTT. Protein sequence: CASSERGSVNTEAFF.

The DNA of the CDR3 is TGTGCCACCAGCAGAGATTATGTTGTAGGGGAGCTGTTTTTT. It is translated as CATSRDYVVGELFF. The J gene is TRBJ2-2, the V gene TRBV15; the D is unclear. This CDR3 has 14 amino acids. Germline CDR1 is LNHNV and CDR2 is YYDKDF (reference sequence). The ends were cut back, 0 bases at V and 8 bases at J, with 10 bases in the middle.

The CDR3 spells CASSDYRTGTDTEAFF. The DNA of the CDR3 is TGTGCCAGCAGTGACTACCGGACAGGGACCGACACTGAAGCTTTCTTT. This chain links TRBV6-4 with TRBJ1-1, with 8 bases matching TRBD1. There are 16 residues in the CDR3. Germline-derived CDR1 and CDR2 are MRHNA and SNTAGT. Losses at the gene ends were 1 base for V and 3 bases for J; bases not matched to a gene: 7.

CDR3 sequence reads: CASSLAGIPPGNTIYF. As DNA, the CDR3 is TGTGCCAGCAGCTTGGCGGGGATCCCCCCTGGAAACACCATATATTTT. This rearrangement joins TRBV5-5 to TRBJ1-3; D remains unclear. This CDR3 comprises 16 residues. Germline V lookup: CDR1 SGHKS, CDR2 YYEKEE (reference sequence). The V gene lost 0 bases and the J gene lost 2 bases, with 12 bases spanning the gap.

The chain has TRBV6-2 or TRBV6-3 and TRBJ2-7, with TRBD1 matching 8 bases. Germline values: CDR1 MNHEY, CDR2 SVGEGT. CDR3 length: 13 amino acids. Trimming took 5 bases from V and 7 from J; bases not matched to a gene: 7. The chain's CDR3 is CASSMTGAEEQYF. The CDR3 DNA reads TGTGCCAGCAGTATGACAGGGGCAGAAGAGCAGTACTTC.

The rearrangement uses TRBV30 and TRBJ1-5, with 9 bases lining up with TRBD1. V lost 2 bases, J lost 5 bases, and 4 bases stayed unmatched. This CDR3 spans 14 amino acids. The germline V gene encodes CDR1 GTSNPN and CDR2 SVGIG (reference sequence). The CDR3 DNA sequence: TGTGCCTGGAGTCGGGGACAGGGCGATCAGCCCCAGCATTTT. The encoded protein is CAWSRGQGDQPQHF. The full variable domain, its missing parts supplied by reference TRBV30 and TRBJ1-5, is SQTIHQWPATLVQPVGSPLSLECTVEGTSNPNLYWYRQAAGRGLQLLFYSVGIGQISSEVPQNLSASRPQDRQFILSSKKLLLSDSGFYLCAWSRGQGDQPQHFGDGTRLSIL.

This clone was observed once. This chain connects TRBV28 to TRBJ1-5; D is unresolved. The germline V and J ends were trimmed by 4 bases and 1 base, with 11 bases remaining between them. The CDR3 runs 15 residues. Germline-derived CDR1 and CDR2 are MDHEN and SYDVKM. Here the CDR3 reads CASSYRRGSNQPQHF. As DNA, the CDR3 is TGTGCCAGCAGTTACCGTCGAGGGAGCAATCAGCCCCAGCATTTT.

V is TRBV7-2 and J is TRBJ2-6; 8 bases match TRBD1. The CDR3 is made up of 17 amino acids. Germline-derived CDR1 and CDR2 are SGHTA and FQGNSA. Trimming at V came to 6 bases and at J to 2 bases, leaving 9 bases not matched to a gene. Here the CDR3 DNA reads TGTGCCAGCAGAGTCATGACAGGGGAGGCTGGGGCCAACGTCCTGACTTTC. As protein: CASRVMTGEAGANVLTF.

This clone was seen only a few times. The chain links TRBV14 to TRBJ2-3, with 7 bases identical to TRBD1. Germline V lookup: CDR1 SGHDN, CDR2 FVKESK. There are 12 residues in the CDR3. With V trimmed by 4 bases and J by 7 bases, 2 bases remained unmatched. The CDR3 DNA reads TGTGCCAGCAGCCCCAGGGGGTATACGCAGTATTTT. This sequence encodes CASSPRGYTQYF.

V gene TRBV25-1 combines with J gene TRBJ2-3; maybe TRBD2 (5 bases). This CDR3 is 15 amino acids long. Germline loops: CDR1 MGHDK, CDR2 SYGVNS. The V end was cut by 2 bases, the J end by 2 bases, with 11 bases between. The CDR3 DNA is TGTGCCAGCAGTGAAAGCGGACCCGTCACAGATACGCAGTATTTT. Its translation is CASSESGPVTDTQYF.

This clone was counted at least ten times. J is TRBJ2-3 and V is TRBV11-3, with D unclear. V was pared by 2 bases and J by 6 bases, with 15 bases between. The CDR3 is 15 amino acids. The germline CDR1 and CDR2 sequences are SGHNT and YENEEA. The CDR3 DNA reads TGTGCCAGCAGCTTATTCGGTGTGGGTAGCGATACGCAGTATTTT. Translation: CASSLFGVGSDTQYF.

The gene calls are TRBV7-9 and TRBJ1-6; perhaps TRBD1 as D (5 bases). Trimming left V 4 bases short and J 2 bases short, with 9 bases between. Germline CDR1 SEHNR, CDR2 FQNEAQ (reference sequence). This CDR3 has 15 residues. In DNA, the CDR3 is TGTGCCAGCAGCTCCAGGGCGGCCTATAATTCACCCCTCCACTTT. This sequence encodes CASSSRAAYNSPLHF.

This chain joins TRBV5-1 and TRBJ1-5; D gene ambiguous. The CDR3 loop spans 14 amino acids. V lost 1 base and J lost 5, with 10 bases in between. The germline CDR1 and CDR2 sequences are SGHRS and YFSETQ. CDR3: CASSLSGLDQPQHF. As DNA, the CDR3 is TGCGCCAGCAGCTTGTCAGGACTGGATCAGCCCCAGCATTTT.